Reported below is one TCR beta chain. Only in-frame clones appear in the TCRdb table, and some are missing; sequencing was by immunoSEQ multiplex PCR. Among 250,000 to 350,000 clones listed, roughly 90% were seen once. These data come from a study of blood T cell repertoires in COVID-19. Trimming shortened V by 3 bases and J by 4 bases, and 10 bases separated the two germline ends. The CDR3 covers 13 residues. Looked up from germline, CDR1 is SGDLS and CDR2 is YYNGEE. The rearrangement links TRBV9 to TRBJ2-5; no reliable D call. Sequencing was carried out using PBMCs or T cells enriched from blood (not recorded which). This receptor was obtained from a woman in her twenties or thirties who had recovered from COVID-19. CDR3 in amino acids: CASSATPPETQYF. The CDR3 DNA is TGTGCCAGCAGCGCGACTCCTCCAGAGACCCAGTACTTC.